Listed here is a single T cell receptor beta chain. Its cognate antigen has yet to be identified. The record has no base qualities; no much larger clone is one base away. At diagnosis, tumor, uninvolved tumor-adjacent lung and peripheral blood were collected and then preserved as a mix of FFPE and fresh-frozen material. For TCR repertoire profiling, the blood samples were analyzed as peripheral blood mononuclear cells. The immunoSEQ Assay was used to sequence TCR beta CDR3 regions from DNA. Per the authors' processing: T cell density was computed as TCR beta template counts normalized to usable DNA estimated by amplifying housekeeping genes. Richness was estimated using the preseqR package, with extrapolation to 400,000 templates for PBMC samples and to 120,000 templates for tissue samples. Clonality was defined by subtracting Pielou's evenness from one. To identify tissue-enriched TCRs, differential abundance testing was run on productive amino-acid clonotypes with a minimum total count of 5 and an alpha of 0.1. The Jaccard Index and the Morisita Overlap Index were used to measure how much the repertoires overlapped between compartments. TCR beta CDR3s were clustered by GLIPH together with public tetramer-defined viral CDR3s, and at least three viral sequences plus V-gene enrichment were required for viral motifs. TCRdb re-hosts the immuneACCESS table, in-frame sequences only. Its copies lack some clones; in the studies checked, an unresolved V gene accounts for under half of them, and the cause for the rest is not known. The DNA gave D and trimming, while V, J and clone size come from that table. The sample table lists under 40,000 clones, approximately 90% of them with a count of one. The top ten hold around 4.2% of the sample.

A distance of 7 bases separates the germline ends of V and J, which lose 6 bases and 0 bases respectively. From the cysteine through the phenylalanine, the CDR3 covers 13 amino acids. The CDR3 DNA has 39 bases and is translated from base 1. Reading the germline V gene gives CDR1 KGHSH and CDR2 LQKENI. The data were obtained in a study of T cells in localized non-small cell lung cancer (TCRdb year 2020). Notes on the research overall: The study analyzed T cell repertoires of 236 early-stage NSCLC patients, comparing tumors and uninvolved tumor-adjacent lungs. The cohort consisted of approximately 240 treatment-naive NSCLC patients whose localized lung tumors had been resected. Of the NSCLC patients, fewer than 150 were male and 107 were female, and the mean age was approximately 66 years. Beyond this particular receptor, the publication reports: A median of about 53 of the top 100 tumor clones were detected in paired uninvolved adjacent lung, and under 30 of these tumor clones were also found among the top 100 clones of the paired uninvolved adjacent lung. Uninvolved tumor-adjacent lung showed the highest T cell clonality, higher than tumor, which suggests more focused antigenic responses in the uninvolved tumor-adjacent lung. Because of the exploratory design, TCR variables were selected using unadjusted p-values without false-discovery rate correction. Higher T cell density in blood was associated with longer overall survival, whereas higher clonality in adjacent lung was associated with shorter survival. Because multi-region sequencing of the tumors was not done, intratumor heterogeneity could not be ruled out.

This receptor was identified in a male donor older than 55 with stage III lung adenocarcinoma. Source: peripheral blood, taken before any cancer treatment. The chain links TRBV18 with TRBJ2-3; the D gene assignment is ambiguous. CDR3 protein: CASSPLSTDTQYF. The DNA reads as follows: TGTGCCAGCTCCCCGCTAAGCACAGATACGCAGTATTTT.